This TCR beta chain emerged from a study of blood T cell repertoires in COVID-19. Across the study: Samples of COVID-19 (acute and convalescent) were obtained from the United States, Italy and Spain. T cells, B-cell-depleted T cells, or PBMCs provided the cDNA or gDNA that served as material.

CDR1 and CDR2 (germline): MDHEN, SYDVKM. The CDR3 consists of 16 residues. The trim removed 5 bases at V and 0 bases at J, leaving 4 bases unmatched. This clone was seen only a few times. Authors' analysis steps: Reference gene primers were amplified, and this amplification served to estimate nucleated cell counts. Profiling relied on immunoSEQ multiplex PCR, and the TCRdb table lists in-frame clones only, not all of them. V, J and clone size derive from that table, while D and trimming were established from the DNA sequence. The sample shows approximately 260,000 clones, under 85% of them seen only once.

Input material: peripheral blood. The chain recombines TRBV28 with TRBJ1-6, with 7 bases matching TRBD1. The origin of this receptor is a woman in her thirties or forties with active or convalescent COVID-19. Written as DNA, the CDR3 is TGTGCCAGCAGTACAGGGGAAGGCTCCTATAATTCACCCCTCCACTTT. As protein: CASSTGEGSYNSPLHF.